Following are 25 T cell receptor beta chains from one sample sequenced in a study of blood T cell repertoires in COVID-19. TCRdb keeps only in-frame clones here, not all; method: immunoSEQ multiplex PCR. The sample contains just over 85,000 clones, roughly nine tenths of which appear only once. Sequencing was performed on peripheral blood. Receptor source: a man in his fifties or sixties with acute or convalescent COVID-19.

This chain uses TRBV4-2 with TRBJ2-1; a weak D match, TRBD2 (5 bases). With 0 bases removed from V and 1 base from J, the gap between germline ends came to 16 bases. The germline gives CDR1 LGHNA, CDR2 YNFKEQ. The CDR3 spans 18 residues. Here the CDR3 reads CASSQENPVGGSYNEQFF. The CDR3 DNA follows: TGTGCCAGCAGCCAAGAAAACCCTGTGGGCGGGTCCTACAATGAGCAGTTCTTC.

This clone was picked up one time. The chain joins TRBV9 to TRBJ2-3; D remains ambiguous. CDR3 length: 13 amino acids. V was clipped by 0 bases and J by 3 bases, with 5 bases between them. Germline loops: CDR1 SGDLS, CDR2 YYNGEE. CDR3 sequence: CASSVVTTDTQYF. CDR3 coding DNA: TGTGCCAGCAGCGTAGTCACAACAGATACGCAGTATTTT.

The chain is built from TRBV29-1 and TRBJ1-2, with TRBD1 identical over 11 bases. In germline, CDR1 is SQVTM, CDR2 ANQGSEA. The V and J ends lost 6 bases and 5 bases, in that order; junction bases with no gene match: 11. This CDR3 contains 15 residues. The CDR3 spells CSVEDRGLSLYGYTF. In DNA form, the CDR3 reads TGCAGCGTGGAGGACAGGGGGCTCTCCCTTTATGGCTACACCTTC.

The gene calls are TRBV7-2 and TRBJ2-3; TRBD2 agrees at 8 bases. Germline trimming cut 5 bases from V and 4 bases from J; bases unmatched to any gene: 11. CDR1 and CDR2 (germline): SGHTA, FQGNSA. This CDR3 region has 16 residues. CDR3 sequence: CASSVGPGLVSDTQYF. DNA for the CDR3: TGTGCCAGCAGCGTAGGACCGGGACTAGTATCAGATACGCAGTATTTT.

A single count supports this clone. The V gene is TRBV7-6, the J gene TRBJ1-6; 9 bases match TRBD1. Germline V gene data show CDR1 as SGHVS and CDR2 as FNYEAQ. The ends lost 4 bases at V and 7 bases at J; junction bases unmatched: 5. The CDR3 totals 15 residues. CDR3: CASSSGQGTNSPLHF. As DNA, the CDR3 is TGTGCCAGCAGCTCGGGACAGGGCACCAATTCACCCCTCCACTTT.

CDR3 bases: TGTGCCAGCAGCTTAGAAAGGGGACTTAACTATGGCTACACCTTC. The encoded protein is CASSLERGLNYGYTF. This chain links TRBV7-8 with TRBJ1-2, with a possible D match to TRBD1 (5 bases). CDR1 and CDR2 from the germline V gene are SGHVS and FQNEAQ. CDR3 length: 15 residues. The V and J ends lost 1 base and 1 base respectively, with 10 bases between them.

In DNA form, the CDR3 reads TGTGCCAGCAGCTGGGGGACAGGGCTGAACGAGCAGTACTTC. Translating gives CASSWGTGLNEQYF. This chain uses TRBV5-8 with TRBJ2-7, with 9 bases fitting TRBD1. The CDR3 length is 14 residues. The germline CDR1 and CDR2 sequences are SGHTS and YDEGEE. The J segment lost 5 bases and the V segment lost 3 bases, leaving 6 bases of the junction unmatched.

This chain links TRBV5-6 with TRBJ2-7; 9 bases line up with TRBD1. CDR3 length equals 16 residues. Germline values: CDR1 SGHDT, CDR2 YYEEEE. The V gene end was trimmed by 4 bases and the J gene end by 7 bases; junction bases not matched to a gene: 15. The CDR3 region is CASSHTGTGTLREQYV. The CDR3 DNA is TGTGCCAGCAGCCATACCGGGACAGGGACTCTCCGGGAGCAGTACGTC.

This clone appeared once. V is TRBV24-1 and J is TRBJ2-4, with a weak D call TRBD1 (6 bases). Between the trimmed V and J ends, which lost 4 bases and 9 bases, there was a span of 18 bases. This CDR3 has 15 amino acids. Per the germline V gene, CDR1 is KGHDR and CDR2 is SFDVKD. CDR3 in DNA: TGTGCCACCAGTGACCCCCAGGGGAAGGGTGCCATTCAGTACTTC. Residues: CATSDPQGKGAIQYF.

The chain has TRBV2 and TRBJ2-7; D might be TRBD1 (5 bases). The germline CDR1 and CDR2 sequences are SNHLY and FYNNEI. V shed 6 bases and J shed 4 bases, with 10 bases lying between them. The CDR3 spans 12 residues. The DNA of the CDR3 is TGTGCCAGCAGCAGGGAACCGTACGAGCAGTACGTC. As protein: CASSREPYEQYV.

V is TRBV19 and J is TRBJ2-1; 7 bases map to TRBD2. Looked up from germline, CDR1 is LNHDA and CDR2 is SQIVND (reference sequence). The CDR3 consists of 15 residues. V was clipped by 6 bases and J by 4 bases; unmatched bases: 9. This chain's CDR3 is CASSLRDYHYNEQFF. For the CDR3, the DNA is TGTGCCAGTAGCCTCCGGGACTACCATTACAATGAGCAGTTCTTC.

The chain uses TRBV7-2 and TRBJ1-2, with D possibly matching TRBD1 (6 bases). The CDR3 contains 15 residues. Trimming took 4 bases from V and 0 from J, leaving 12 bases between them. Per the germline V gene, CDR1 is SGHTA and CDR2 is FQGNSA. This CDR3 is CASSSLGQANYGYTF. For the CDR3, the DNA is TGTGCCAGCAGCTCCCTGGGACAAGCTAACTATGGCTACACCTTC.

The genes are TRBV27 and TRBJ1-2; a weak D match, TRBD1 (5 bases). This CDR3 contains 13 residues. Germline CDR1 reads MNHEY; CDR2 reads SMNVEV (reference sequence). With 4 bases removed from V and 5 bases from J, the gap between germline ends came to 11 bases. This CDR3 is CASSSGALYGYTF. The DNA for the CDR3 is TGTGCCAGCAGTTCTGGGGCGTTGTATGGCTACACCTTC.

J is TRBJ2-1 and V is TRBV9, with 9 positions matching TRBD1. The CDR3 has 15 residues. Germline CDR1 and CDR2: SGDLS and YYNGEE. Trimming cost V 4 bases and J 3 bases; bases outside gene matches: 5. In DNA form, the CDR3 reads TGTGCCAGCAGCCCTGGACAGGGGATCTACAATGAGCAGTTCTTC. Translation: CASSPGQGIYNEQFF.

The chain employs TRBV10-3 and TRBJ1-1; D call uncertain. V was pared by 9 bases and J by 0 bases, with 8 bases between. The germline V gene encodes CDR1 ENHRY and CDR2 SYGVKD. This CDR3 has 12 residues. The CDR3 nucleotides are TGTGCCATAGCGGGCATGAACACTGAAGCTTTCTTT. Translated, it gives CAIAGMNTEAFF.

This chain joins TRBV30 and TRBJ2-7, with D possibly being TRBD1 (6 bases). V was clipped by 1 base and J by 2 bases, with 9 bases between them. Germline CDR1 and CDR2: GTSNPN and SVGIG (reference sequence). The CDR3 loop spans 13 amino acids. DNA for the CDR3: TGTGCCTGGAGTGCCCAGGGGCCCTACGAGCAGTACTTC. This codes for CAWSAQGPYEQYF.

The V call is TRBV7-6, the J call TRBJ2-5, with TRBD2 as a possible D gene (6 bases). This CDR3 has 15 amino acids. V gave up 1 base and J gave up 0 bases, with 9 bases separating them. Germline assignment: CDR1 SGHVS and CDR2 FNYEAQ. CDR3 amino acids: CASSLVSGYQETQYF. As DNA, the CDR3 is TGTGCCAGCAGCTTAGTCAGCGGGTACCAAGAGACCCAGTACTTC.

V gene TRBV19 combines with J gene TRBJ1-4, with 9 bases identical to TRBD1. Germline V gene sequence: CDR1 LNHDA, CDR2 SQIVND (reference sequence). Trimming cost V 1 base and J 2 bases; bases outside gene matches: 2. The CDR3 has 16 amino acids. CDR3 sequence: CASSIGQGGTNEKLFF. In DNA form, the CDR3 reads TGTGCCAGTAGTATAGGACAGGGGGGGACTAATGAAAAACTGTTTTTT.

The chain carries TRBV4-1 and TRBJ2-7; 10 bases match TRBD2. The CDR3 extends over 16 amino acids. The ends lost 1 base at V and 5 bases at J; junction bases unmatched: 8. Germline V CDR1 and CDR2: MGHRA, YSYEKL. This CDR3 is CASSQGAGGLGDEQYF. CDR3 DNA: TGCGCCAGCAGCCAAGGAGCGGGGGGGCTGGGTGACGAGCAGTACTTC.

The V and J genes are TRBV7-9 and TRBJ2-3; 15 nucleotides align to TRBD2. V trimming: 5 bases; J trimming: 3 bases; junction bases outside the gene matches: 3. Germline V gene lookup returns CDR1 SEHNR and CDR2 FQNEAQ (reference sequence). The CDR3 is 16 residues long. The CDR3 DNA follows: TGTGCCAGCAGCCGGACTAGCGGGGGGGTAACAGATACGCAGTATTTT. This gives the protein CASSRTSGGVTDTQYF.

The chain has TRBV27 and TRBJ1-3; tentatively, D is TRBD1 (5 bases). Trimming stripped 3 bases from V and 7 bases from J, with 10 bases between. CDR3 length: 13 amino acids. Germline CDR1 MNHEY, CDR2 SMNVEV (reference sequence). The CDR3 loop reads CASSFRDSNTIYF. The CDR3 bases are TGTGCCAGCAGTTTCAGGGACTCCAACACCATATATTTT.

The chain links TRBV7-6 to TRBJ1-3; D is unresolved. Germline V gene data show CDR1 as SGHVS and CDR2 as FNYEAQ. The V and J ends lost 4 bases and 1 base respectively, with 11 bases between them. This CDR3 is 15 amino acids long. The CDR3 sequence is CASSYGRISGNTIYF. The CDR3 DNA sequence: TGTGCCAGCAGCTACGGCAGGATATCTGGAAACACCATATATTTT.

There are a few counts of this clone. V usage is TRBV5-6 and J usage is TRBJ1-1; 7 nucleotides align to TRBD1. V shed 1 base, J shed 7 bases, and the junction held 7 bases outside the gene matches. Germline V lookup: CDR1 SGHDT, CDR2 YYEEEE. This CDR3 region has 14 residues. The CDR3 nucleotides read TGTGCCAGCAGCTTGCTCGGGACAGCCCTTGAAGCTTTCTTT. Its translation is CASSLLGTALEAFF.

This CDR3 is CASHGNGDEQFF. DNA of the CDR3: TGTGCCAGCCATGGGAACGGGGATGAGCAGTTCTTC. This chain joins TRBV5-8 and TRBJ2-1; the D gene is possibly TRBD2 (5 bases). The CDR3 runs to 12 residues. Looked up from germline, CDR1 is SGHTS and CDR2 is YDEGEE. The V end was cut by 7 bases, the J end by 8 bases, with 13 bases between. The variable domain in full, completed from reference TRBV5-8 and TRBJ2-1, reads EAGVTQSPTHLIKTRGQQATLRCSPISGHTSVYWYQQALGLGLQFLLWYDEGEERNRGNFPPRFSGRQFPNYSSELNVNALELEDSALYLCASHGNGDEQFFGPGTRLTVL.

The genes are TRBV7-2 and TRBJ1-2; 7 nucleotides agree with TRBD1. CDR3 size: 13 residues. Germline CDR1 reads SGHTA; CDR2 reads FQGNSA. The J segment lost 8 bases and the V segment lost 3 bases, leaving 6 bases of the junction unmatched. In nucleotides, the CDR3 is TGTGCCAGCAGCTTCGACAGGGTAGTCGGCTACACCTTC. Encoded protein: CASSFDRVVGYTF.